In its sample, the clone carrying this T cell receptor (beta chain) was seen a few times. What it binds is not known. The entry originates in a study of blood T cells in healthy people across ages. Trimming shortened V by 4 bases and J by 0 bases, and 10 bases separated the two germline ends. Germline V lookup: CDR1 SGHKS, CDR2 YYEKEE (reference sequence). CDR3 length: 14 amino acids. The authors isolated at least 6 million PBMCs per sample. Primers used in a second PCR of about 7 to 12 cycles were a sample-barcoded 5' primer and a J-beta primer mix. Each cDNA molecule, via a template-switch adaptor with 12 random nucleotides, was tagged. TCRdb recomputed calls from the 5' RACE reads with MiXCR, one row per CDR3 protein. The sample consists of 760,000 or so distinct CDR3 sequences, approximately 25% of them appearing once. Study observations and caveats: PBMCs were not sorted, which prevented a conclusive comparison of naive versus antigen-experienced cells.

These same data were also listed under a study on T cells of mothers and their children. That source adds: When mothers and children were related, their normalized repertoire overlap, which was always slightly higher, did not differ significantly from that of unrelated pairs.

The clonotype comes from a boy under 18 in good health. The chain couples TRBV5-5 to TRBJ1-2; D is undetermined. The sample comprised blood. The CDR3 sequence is CASSLPVTNYGYTF. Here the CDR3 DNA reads TGTGCCAGCAGCCTCCCGGTGACTAACTATGGCTACACCTTC.